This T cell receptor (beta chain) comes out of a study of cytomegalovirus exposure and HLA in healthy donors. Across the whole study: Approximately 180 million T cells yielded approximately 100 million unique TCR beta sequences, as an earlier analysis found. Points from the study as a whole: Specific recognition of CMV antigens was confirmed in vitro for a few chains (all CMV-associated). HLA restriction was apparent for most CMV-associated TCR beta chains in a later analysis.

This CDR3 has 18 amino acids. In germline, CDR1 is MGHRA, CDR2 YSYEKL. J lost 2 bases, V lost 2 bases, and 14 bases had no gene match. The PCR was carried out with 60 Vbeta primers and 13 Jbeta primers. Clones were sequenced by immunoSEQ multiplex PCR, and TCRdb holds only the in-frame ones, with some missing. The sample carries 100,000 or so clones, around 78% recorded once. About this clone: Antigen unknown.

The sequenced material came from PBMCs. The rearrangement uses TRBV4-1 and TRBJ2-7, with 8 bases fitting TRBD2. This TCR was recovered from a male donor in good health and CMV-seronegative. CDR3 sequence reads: CASSQNVLAGFTAYEQYF. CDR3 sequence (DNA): TGCGCCAGCAGCCAAAACGTCCTAGCGGGTTTCACGGCCTACGAGCAGTACTTC.